This TCR beta chain stems from a study of blood T cells in healthy people across ages. Study in general: About one barcoded beta molecule per two T cells was captured by template switching.

With a J-beta primer mix and a sample-barcoded 5' primer, a second PCR ran roughly 6 to 11 cycles. One entry per CDR3 protein, called by TCRdb with MiXCR from the 5' RACE reads. In the table there are approximately 1,000,000 distinct CDR3 sequences, 40% to 45% of which are singletons. PBMCs, at least 7 million per sample, were isolated. The study, taken as a whole, reports: Calculation of diversity from one million T cells yielded estimates considered to be underestimates. Long-lived donors exceeded aged donors in naive CD4+ cells and diversity.

On this clonotype itself: Antigen: not known.

V lost 3 bases and J lost 2, with 13 bases in between. Germline V gene data show CDR1 as DFQATT and CDR2 as SNEGSKA (reference sequence). The CDR3 sequence is 15 residues long. The chain is built from TRBV20-1 and TRBJ2-2; either TRBD1 or TRBD2 may fit D (5 bases each). The source is a woman aged 60 to 75 in good health. The specimen was blood. The CDR3 is CSASLAGGNTGELFF. The CDR3 DNA is TGCAGTGCTAGCCTAGCTGGGGGAAACACCGGGGAGCTGTTTTTT.